This is a list of T cell receptor beta chains from one sample in a study of radiotherapy plus CTLA-4 blockade in lung cancer. The table came from immunoSEQ multiplex PCR; TCRdb's copy has only in-frame clones and leaves some out. The table includes 83,000 or so clones, under 85% detected once. Sequences were derived from peripheral blood, sampled from a patient treated with radiotherapy plus ipilimumab. The receptors were gathered from a human donor with non-small cell lung cancer who had stable disease on radiotherapy plus ipilimumab. Each CDR3 is given with its conserved first and last residue. Not all rows give a size; the values are once, few, many and, for expanded clones, a class.

v_gene: TRBV25-1; j_gene: TRBJ1-1; abundance: NA; CDR3aa: CASSESTGAYREAFF
v_gene: TRBV9; j_gene: TRBJ1-6; abundance: once; CDR3aa: CASSPSWGYNSPLHF
v_gene: TRBV28; j_gene: TRBJ1-2; abundance: NA; CDR3aa: CASSTRDRGYYGYTF
v_gene: TRBV13; j_gene: TRBJ1-1; abundance: few; CDR3aa: CASSPPTGDPEAFF
v_gene: TRBV28; j_gene: TRBJ2-7; abundance: NA; CDR3aa: CASRRGVWGEQYF
v_gene: TRBV13; j_gene: TRBJ2-7; abundance: NA; CDR3aa: CASSLHNRGQPPYEQYF
v_gene: TRBV5-6; j_gene: TRBJ1-3; abundance: few; CDR3aa: CASSLNTVSGNTIYF
v_gene: TRBV7-3; j_gene: TRBJ1-1; abundance: NA; CDR3aa: CASSLKGQGGTEAFF
v_gene: TRBV30; j_gene: TRBJ1-1; abundance: once; CDR3aa: CAWSVPGGQLEAFF
v_gene: TRBV6-4; j_gene: TRBJ2-2; abundance: NA; CDR3aa: CASSDSIYPQRTGELFF
v_gene: TRBV28; j_gene: TRBJ1-1; abundance: NA; CDR3aa: CASSRSGGRTEAFF
v_gene: TRBV4-2; j_gene: TRBJ1-4; abundance: NA; CDR3aa: CASSQRGGLSTNEKLFF
v_gene: TRBV19; j_gene: TRBJ2-3; abundance: NA; CDR3aa: CASSDGPSTDTQYF
v_gene: TRBV5-1; j_gene: TRBJ1-5; abundance: NA; CDR3aa: CASSFDGFNQPQHF
v_gene: TRBV6-1; j_gene: TRBJ1-3; abundance: NA; CDR3aa: CASSALGQENTIYF
v_gene: TRBV18; j_gene: TRBJ2-2; abundance: NA; CDR3aa: CASSPPRTGITGELFF
v_gene: TRBV5-1; j_gene: TRBJ2-1; abundance: NA; CDR3aa: CASSLTGAHYNEQFF
v_gene: TRBV10-1; j_gene: TRBJ2-7; abundance: NA; CDR3aa: CASSDPGRPTYEQYF
v_gene: TRBV6-4; j_gene: TRBJ2-3; abundance: NA; CDR3aa: CASSLGGDTDTQYF
v_gene: TRBV5-8; j_gene: TRBJ1-2; abundance: NA; CDR3aa: CASLRGYTF
v_gene: TRBV10-2; j_gene: TRBJ2-3; abundance: NA; CDR3aa: CASSEFSSGRATDTQYF
v_gene: TRBV7-9; j_gene: TRBJ2-3; abundance: once; CDR3aa: CASSPNTGLSTDTQYF
v_gene: TRBV11-2; j_gene: TRBJ2-1; abundance: NA; CDR3aa: CASSFSGLADNEQFF
v_gene: TRBV14; j_gene: TRBJ2-7; abundance: NA; CDR3aa: CASSGITYEQYF
v_gene: TRBV7-9; j_gene: TRBJ1-2; abundance: NA; CDR3aa: CASSLATLINAGYTF
v_gene: TRBV14; j_gene: TRBJ2-1; abundance: NA; CDR3aa: CASSRAEDRLNNEQFF
v_gene: TRBV25-1; j_gene: TRBJ2-4; abundance: once; CDR3aa: CASSPGGVGAKNIQYF
v_gene: TRBV29-1; j_gene: TRBJ1-4; abundance: NA; CDR3aa: CSVGSGVSNEKLFF
v_gene: TRBV30; j_gene: TRBJ1-3; abundance: NA; CDR3aa: CAWSRTVSTFRSGNTIYF
v_gene: TRBV29-1; j_gene: TRBJ2-3; abundance: few; CDR3aa: CSVGAGEIDTQYF
v_gene: TRBV30; j_gene: TRBJ1-6; abundance: NA; CDR3aa: CACRDGSSYNSPLHF
v_gene: TRBV7-3; j_gene: TRBJ1-2; abundance: NA; CDR3aa: CASSGRTGVGYTF
v_gene: TRBV5-3; j_gene: TRBJ1-1; abundance: once; CDR3aa: CARSEGQLNTEAFF
v_gene: TRBV5-5; j_gene: TRBJ2-2; abundance: NA; CDR3aa: CASSLGSGELFF
v_gene: TRBV7-8; j_gene: TRBJ2-1; abundance: NA; CDR3aa: CASSHPGQGPYNEQFF
v_gene: TRBV6-6; j_gene: TRBJ1-6; abundance: NA; CDR3aa: CASSSTGGQSPLHF
v_gene: TRBV7-7; j_gene: TRBJ2-1; abundance: NA; CDR3aa: CASSLARTGGQGEQFF
v_gene: TRBV19; j_gene: TRBJ1-1; abundance: NA; CDR3aa: CASRVGQGRPEAFF
v_gene: TRBV7-2; j_gene: TRBJ1-6; abundance: NA; CDR3aa: CASSLQTGGQPLHF
v_gene: TRBV19; j_gene: TRBJ1-1; abundance: NA; CDR3aa: CASSTSGTPNTEAFF
v_gene: TRBV11-3; j_gene: TRBJ2-1; abundance: once; CDR3aa: CASSLAGGYNEQFF